One and the same sample provided the 26 T cell receptor beta chains below, sequenced in a study of T cell responses to AZD1222 COVID-19 vaccine. Libraries were prepared by immunoSEQ multiplex PCR; TCRdb keeps only in-frame clonotypes and omits some of them. The table shows about 160,000 clones, with 91% occurring only once. This specimen consisted of peripheral blood, obtained on day 0 of AZD1222 vaccination. The receptor source for this set is an adult in good health.

The genes are TRBV12-3 or TRBV12-4 and TRBJ1-1, with D perhaps TRBD1 (5 bases). This CDR3 spans 13 amino acids. Trimming removed 5 bases at V and 5 bases at J, with 12 bases between. The CDR3 loop is CASSEVKGTEAFF. In nucleotides, the CDR3 is TGTGCCAGCAGTGAGGTGAAGGGGACTGAAGCTTTCTTT.

This chain joins TRBV6-5 and TRBJ2-5; tentatively, D is TRBD1 (7 bases). CDR3 length: 15 amino acids. Trimming stripped 8 bases from V and 0 bases from J, with 16 bases between. CDR1 is MNHEY, CDR2 SVGAGI, per germline. CDR3 coding DNA: TGTGCCAGCCCGGAGGGGGCGGGGAACCAAGAGACCCAGTACTTC. Its translation is CASPEGAGNQETQYF.

This clone has only one observation. The chain joins TRBV24-1 to TRBJ1-5; 8 bases align to TRBD1. CDR1 is KGHDR, CDR2 SFDVKD, per germline. This CDR3 spans 15 amino acids. V lost 9 bases, J lost 0 bases, and 6 bases stayed unmatched. In nucleotides, the CDR3 is TGTGCCACCGCAGATGGGACAGGTAGCAATCAGCCCCAGCATTTT. Amino acids: CATADGTGSNQPQHF.

V gene TRBV6-5 combines with J gene TRBJ1-5; D gene uncertain. The CDR3 has 13 amino acids. Germline CDR1 is MNHEY and CDR2 is SVGAGI. Trimming removed 2 bases from V and 1 base from J, with 3 bases in between. The CDR3 reads CASSYGSNQPQHF. The CDR3 coding sequence is TGTGCCAGCAGTTACGGCAGCAATCAGCCCCAGCATTTT.

CDR3 in amino acids: CSVEGQGFSEAFF. DNA for the CDR3: TGCAGCGTTGAAGGTCAGGGGTTTAGTGAAGCTTTCTTT. This chain connects TRBV29-1 to TRBJ1-1; a weak D match, TRBD1 (6 bases). This CDR3 comprises 13 residues. V lost 1 base and J lost 7, with 13 bases in between. Germline-derived CDR1 and CDR2 are SQVTM and ANQGSEA.

The chain combines TRBV27 with TRBJ1-2, with 8 bases aligning to TRBD1. Per germline, CDR1 MNHEY and CDR2 SMNVEV (reference sequence). The ends lost 6 bases at V and 2 bases at J; junction bases unmatched: 2. This CDR3 is built from 13 residues. This chain's CDR3 is CASRQGGNYGYTF. The CDR3 nucleotides read TGTGCCAGCAGACAGGGGGGCAACTATGGCTACACCTTC.

The chain carries TRBV15 and TRBJ1-2; D is undetermined. The CDR3 length is 14 residues. The V end lost 3 bases, the J end lost 4 bases, and 12 bases lay between the germline ends. The germline CDR1 and CDR2 sequences are LNHNV and YYDKDF (reference sequence). The CDR3 DNA is TGTGCCACCAGCAGTAGGGATCAGGCCTATGGCTACACCTTC. Translated, it gives CATSSRDQAYGYTF.

The V call is TRBV7-8, the J call TRBJ2-7; D gene uncertain. This CDR3 comprises 14 residues. V lost 9 bases, J lost 6 bases, and 21 bases lay in between. CDR1 is SGHVS, CDR2 FQNEAQ, per germline. Here the CDR3 reads CARTNGYFSAEQYF. Here the CDR3 DNA reads TGTGCCAGGACCAACGGATATTTTTCGGCCGAGCAGTACTTC.

This chain uses TRBV6-4 with TRBJ1-2; the D gene is possibly TRBD1 (5 bases). Germline lookup yields CDR1 MRHNA and CDR2 SNTAGT. The CDR3 runs to 15 residues. V was clipped by 2 bases and J by 0 bases, with 10 bases between them. The CDR3 region has the DNA TGTGCCAGCAGTGACCGGGACCGAGCTAACTATGGCTACACCTTC. It codes for CASSDRDRANYGYTF.

Regarding this clone: Given the absence of the conserved phenylalanine or tryptophan at the CDR3 end, a read error is likely. Because the CDR3's place on the DNA is in doubt, the DNA is left out and the CDR3 is given as listed by TCRdb. The chain employs TRBV4-1 and TRBJ1-1. Inclusive of both ends, the CDR3 amounts to 10 amino acids. From germline, CDR1 is MGHRA and CDR2 YSYEKL. The CDR3 here is CASSQDGDPA.

This chain joins TRBV30 and TRBJ1-5, with D unresolved. Between the trimmed V and J ends, which lost 2 bases and 3 bases, there was a span of 14 bases. CDR1 is GTSNPN and CDR2 is SVGIG in the germline V gene (reference sequence). The CDR3 is made up of 15 amino acids. The CDR3 sequence is CAWSLIQAVNQPQHF. The CDR3 DNA reads as TGTGCCTGGAGTTTAATCCAGGCTGTCAATCAGCCCCAGCATTTT.

J is TRBJ2-7 and V is TRBV20-1, with 9 bases lining up with TRBD2. The CDR3 is 13 residues long. In germline, CDR1 is DFQATT, CDR2 SNEGSKA (reference sequence). CDR3 loop: CSASGGRAIEQYF. In nucleotides, the CDR3 is TGCAGCGCGAGTGGCGGGAGGGCCATCGAGCAGTACTTC.

The V call is TRBV7-9, the J call TRBJ1-3; possible D gene TRBD1, 5 bases. Germline V gene data show CDR1 as SEHNR and CDR2 as FQNEAQ (reference sequence). The CDR3 consists of 16 residues. V lost 5 bases and J lost 0, with 14 bases in between. For the CDR3, the DNA is TGTGCCAGCAGCGCTGGGACGGCCGACTCTGGAAACACCATATATTTT. Translating gives CASSAGTADSGNTIYF.

The sample holds one count of this clone. The identical CDR3 is also encoded by other nucleotide sequences in the sample. V is TRBV5-6 and J is TRBJ1-3, with a possible D match to TRBD1 (6 bases). CDR3 length: 16 residues. Germline loops: CDR1 SGHDT, CDR2 YYEEEE. V shed 1 base and J shed 1 base, with 12 bases lying between them. CDR3 DNA sequence: TGTGCCAGCAGCTTGTCCTCCAGGGGATCTGGAAACACCATATATTTT. It encodes CASSLSSRGSGNTIYF.

The chain uses TRBV4-3 and TRBJ2-5, with 13 bases matching TRBD2. J was trimmed by 5 bases and V by 2 bases; bases with no gene match: 8. The CDR3 spans 17 residues. CDR1 is LGHNA and CDR2 is YSLEER in the germline V gene. The CDR3 bases are TGCGCCAGCAGCCAAAGACTAGCGGGGGGCGGTTCGGAGACCCAGTACTTC. This encodes CASSQRLAGGGSETQYF.

The chain combines TRBV7-2 with TRBJ1-5; D not resolved. Germline CDR1 SGHTA, CDR2 FQGNSA. This CDR3 is built from 13 residues. The germline V and J ends were trimmed by 4 bases and 4 bases, with 8 bases remaining between them. This chain's CDR3 is CASSYSGNQPQHF. DNA for the CDR3: TGTGCCAGCAGCTACTCCGGGAATCAGCCCCAGCATTTT. The full variable domain, its missing parts supplied by reference TRBV7-2 and TRBJ1-5, is GAGVSQSPSNKVTEKGKDVELRCDPISGHTALYWYRQSLGQGLEFLIYFQGNSAPDKSGLPSDRFSAERTGGSVSTLTIQRTQQEDSAVYLCASSYSGNQPQHFGDGTRLSIL.

The chain couples TRBV27 to TRBJ2-7; D gene uncertain. V was trimmed by 3 bases and J by 3 bases, leaving 9 bases between them. The CDR3 extends over 13 amino acids. Looked up from germline, CDR1 is MNHEY and CDR2 is SMNVEV (reference sequence). This chain's CDR3 is CASSFGPYYEQYF. The CDR3 region has the DNA TGTGCCAGCAGTTTCGGTCCCTACTACGAGCAGTACTTC.

This clone was seen a few times. The chain couples TRBV28 to TRBJ2-7, with D unresolved. Trimming stripped 4 bases from V and 2 bases from J, with 18 bases between. Germline CDR1 reads MDHEN; CDR2 reads SYDVKM. The CDR3 is made up of 16 amino acids. The DNA of the CDR3 is TGTGCCAGCAGTTACATGCAAAGACCGGCTCCCTACGAGCAGTACTTC. This encodes CASSYMQRPAPYEQYF.

The chain employs TRBV15 and TRBJ1-3, with TRBD1 as a possible D gene (6 bases). Germline CDR1 reads LNHNV; CDR2 reads YYDKDF (reference sequence). CDR3 size: 17 residues. V lost 0 bases, J lost 4 bases, and 16 bases lay in between. CDR3 DNA sequence: TGTGCCACCAGCAGAGATCGGGGGGGCTGGAGAGGAAACACCATATATTTT. This translates into CATSRDRGGWRGNTIYF.

The gene calls are TRBV5-6 and TRBJ2-3; no clear D gene. Per germline, CDR1 SGHDT and CDR2 YYEEEE. Trimming took off 0 bases at V and 7 bases at J, with 6 bases between the two ends. There are 12 residues in the CDR3. This CDR3 reads CASSLVFNTQYF. The CDR3 coding sequence is TGTGCCAGCAGCTTGGTCTTCAATACGCAGTATTTT. The full variable domain, in which reference TRBV5-6 and TRBJ2-3 provide the parts outside the CDR3, is DAGVTQSPTHLIKTRGQQVTLRCSPKSGHDTVSWYQQALGQGPQFIFQYYEEEERQRGNFPDRFSGHQFPNYSSELNVNALLLGDSALYLCASSLVFNTQYFGPGTRLTVL.

V is TRBV3-1 (or the pseudogene TRBV3-2) and J is TRBJ2-1; weak D call: TRBD2 (6 bases). V was cut by 1 base and J by 0 bases, with 22 bases left in between. The CDR3 sequence is 20 residues long. Germline lookup yields CDR1 LGHDT and CDR2 YNNKEL (reference sequence). The CDR3 coding sequence is TGTGCCAGCAGCCAAGTGTCTCGACGGGCGGGGCCGAGCTCCTACAATGAGCAGTTCTTC. It codes for CASSQVSRRAGPSSYNEQFF.

V and J are TRBV5-1 and TRBJ1-6; a possible D gene is TRBD1 (6 bases). With 1 base removed from V and 10 bases from J, the gap between germline ends came to 9 bases. Germline assignment: CDR1 SGHRS and CDR2 YFSETQ. The CDR3 extends over 13 amino acids. CDR3 in DNA: TGCGCCAGCAGCTTGACAGGGAACTCACCCCTCCACTTT. Its protein product is CASSLTGNSPLHF.

The CDR3 DNA sequence: TGTGCCAGCAGTCCCCCCCTTTTGCGAACAGGAGAGAATCAGCCCCAGCATTTT. It encodes CASSPPLLRTGENQPQHF. This rearrangement joins TRBV28 to TRBJ1-5; D might be TRBD1 (5 bases). The CDR3 has 18 amino acids. Germline loops: CDR1 MDHEN, CDR2 SYDVKM. With 5 bases removed from V and 4 bases from J, the gap between germline ends came to 24 bases.

V gene TRBV3-1 (or the pseudogene TRBV3-2) combines with J gene TRBJ2-3; D not certain. Germline values: CDR1 LGHDT, CDR2 YNNKEL (reference sequence). This CDR3 spans 17 amino acids. V was cut by 0 bases and J by 2 bases, with 15 bases left in between. This CDR3 reads CASSQDELRRPTDTQYF. The CDR3 nucleotides are TGTGCCAGCAGCCAAGATGAACTGCGACGGCCCACAGATACGCAGTATTTT.

This clone was seen only a few times. The chain uses TRBV15 and TRBJ1-3, with 10 positions matching TRBD1. In germline, CDR1 is LNHNV, CDR2 YYDKDF (reference sequence). The trim removed 4 bases at V and 8 bases at J, leaving 8 bases unmatched. The CDR3 loop spans 15 amino acids. CDR3 region: CATSNPGQGLYTIYF. In DNA, the CDR3 is TGTGCCACCAGCAACCCGGGACAGGGGTTATACACCATATATTTT.

V is TRBV7-9 and J is TRBJ1-6; no definite D call. The CDR3 sequence is 14 residues long. Germline V gives CDR1 SEHNR, CDR2 FQNEAQ (reference sequence). V was clipped by 1 base and J by 7 bases, with 8 bases between them. The CDR3 loop reads CASSLGAANSPLHF. In DNA, the CDR3 is TGTGCCAGCAGCTTAGGGGCAGCAAATTCACCCCTCCACTTT.